This T cell receptor (beta chain) came from a study of vaccination effects on CD4 cells after COVID-19. Study details: Median timing of post-vaccine samples was 72 days after the second dose. Cultures of 2 million or so PBMC per well contained roughly 9.4 IU/ml IL-2 plus 10 ug/ml peptides. Broader study findings: Common cold coronavirus cross-reactivity was shown by only 1 of 255 vaccine-induced clones in healthy vaccinees. Whether induced by infection or by vaccine, clones showed marked clonal contraction late after vaccination.

Assay used: immunoSEQ multiplex PCR; TCRdb lists only in-frame clones, some missing. The repertoire has about 73,000 clones, 73% of them found once; the top ten carry around 2.1%. CD4+ T cell isolation took place after 10 days of culture. Of the BNT162b2 and mRNA-1273 vaccines, participants received two doses of one or the other. About this clone itself: Its target is unknown.

The sequences come from CD4+ T cells from PBMCs cultured without peptide, collected after COVID-19 vaccination. The origin of this receptor is a human donor who received a COVID-19 vaccine.

In DNA, the CDR3 is TGTGCCAGCAGCAACAGGGGCAATCAGCCCCAGCATTTT. Its translation: CASSNRGNQPQHF. The chain employs TRBV2 and TRBJ1-5, with a weak D call TRBD1 (6 bases). The CDR3 consists of 13 residues. Deletions cut 6 bases from V and 2 bases from J, with 8 bases between. The V gene's germline CDR1 is SNHLY and CDR2 FYNNEI.